These 26 T cell receptor beta chains were all obtained from the same sample, sequenced in a study of identical twins. MiXCR was run by TCRdb on the 5' RACE reads, yielding one entry per CDR3 protein. The data contain around 480,000 distinct CDR3 sequences, about 14% of them seen just once; the ten biggest clones take up over 0.5%. The data also belong to a second study, concerning yellow fever vaccine responses in identical twins.

Sample: CD4+ T cells sorted from blood. The receptors here all came from a young woman in good health.

V is TRBV20-1 and J is TRBJ2-5, with D tentatively TRBD2 (6 bases). Germline CDR1 and CDR2: DFQATT and SNEGSKA (reference sequence). This CDR3 has 15 amino acids. V lost 2 bases, J lost 2 bases, and 15 bases lay in between. CDR3 sequence (DNA): TGCAGTGCTAGAACCGCGGGGACTTTTCAAGAGACCCAGTACTTC. It codes for CSARTAGTFQETQYF.

V usage is TRBV20-1 and J usage is TRBJ2-7; maybe TRBD1 (6 bases). The germline CDR1 and CDR2 sequences are DFQATT and SNEGSKA (reference sequence). The CDR3 is 16 residues long. The V end lost 1 base, the J end lost 4 bases, and 20 bases lay between the germline ends. In DNA, the CDR3 is TGCAGTGCTAGAGTAGGGACCGCAGGGGCGTTTTACGAGCAGTACTTC. Its protein is CSARVGTAGAFYEQYF.

The chain recombines TRBV7-3 with TRBJ2-3; D possibly corresponds to TRBD2 (6 bases). Germline V gene sequence: CDR1 SGHTA, CDR2 FQGTGA. This CDR3 comprises 15 residues. The V and J ends lost 2 bases and 5 bases respectively, with 14 bases between them. The CDR3 nucleotides read TGTGCCAGCAGCTTATTCCCGGGGGATAAAGATACGCAGTATTTT. Residues: CASSLFPGDKDTQYF.

This clonotype has a handful of counts. Here the CDR3 reads CASSRPGQVVEQYF. The CDR3 DNA is TGTGCCAGCAGTCGTCCGGGACAAGTGGTCGAGCAGTACTTC. J is TRBJ2-7 and V is TRBV6-1, with a possible D match to TRBD1 (6 bases). Germline V lookup: CDR1 MNHNS, CDR2 SASEGT. This CDR3 spans 14 amino acids. V shed 5 bases and J shed 6 bases, with 17 bases lying between them.

There are a few counts of this clonotype. The chain is built from TRBV10-3 and TRBJ2-3; D is unresolved. Germline V gene data show CDR1 as ENHRY and CDR2 as SYGVKD. This CDR3 comprises 13 residues. Between the trimmed V and J ends, which lost 3 bases and 4 bases, there was a span of 8 bases. The CDR3 DNA sequence: TGTGCCATCAGTGATTCTTTCTCAGATACGCAGTATTTT. This gives the protein CAISDSFSDTQYF.

With respect to this clonotype: An end of the junction does not agree with germline; a read error may underlie this. J is TRBJ2-5 and V is TRBV2, with TRBD2 matching 10 bases. The germline V gene encodes CDR1 SNHLY and CDR2 FYNNEI. The CDR3 runs 14 residues. The CDR3 DNA sequence: TGTGCCAGCAGTGGAGCTCGAGCGGGGGGGGCCCCGGACTTC. The encoded protein is CASSGARAGGAPDF.

This clonotype has a handful of counts. A junction boundary mismatches the germline segment, possibly from a read error. This chain links TRBV25-1 with TRBJ2-7, with 7 bases aligning to TRBD1. Germline V gene lookup returns CDR1 MGHDK and CDR2 SYGVNS. This CDR3 spans 10 amino acids. Here the CDR3 reads CASSEGQPSF. The CDR3 coding sequence is TGTGCCAGCAGTGAGGGACAGCCCTCCTTC.

This clonotype was found a few times. The chain combines TRBV5-1 with TRBJ1-1; the D gene is possibly TRBD1 (5 bases). The CDR3 is 13 amino acids. Trimming cost V 2 bases and J 6 bases, with 11 bases left between them. CDR1 and CDR2 from the germline V gene are SGHRS and YFSETQ. The DNA of the CDR3 is TGCGCCAGCAGCTTTTTCGGGGACGCTGAAGCTTTCTTT. Its translation: CASSFFGDAEAFF.

The sample holds a few counts of this clonotype. This chain links TRBV2 with TRBJ2-7; 9 positions match TRBD2. Germline V gives CDR1 SNHLY, CDR2 FYNNEI. The CDR3 runs 14 residues. V gave up 2 bases and J gave up 5 bases; unmatched junction bases: 4. CDR3 residues: CASSESGRRHEQYF. In DNA form, the CDR3 reads TGTGCCAGCAGTGAAAGCGGGAGGCGCCACGAGCAGTACTTC.

This clonotype turned up a few times. V and J are TRBV7-8 and TRBJ1-5; D is ambiguous. CDR1 SGHVS and CDR2 FQNEAQ come from the germline V gene. This CDR3 is built from 15 residues. V was trimmed by 1 base and J by 1 base, leaving 8 bases between them. The CDR3 region is CASSLGTASNQPQHF. The DNA of the CDR3 is TGTGCCAGCAGCTTAGGCACAGCAAGCAATCAGCCCCAGCATTTT.

This CDR3 reads CASSVATAYNEQFF. CDR3 DNA: TGTGCCAGCAGCGTAGCTACAGCTTACAATGAGCAGTTCTTC. The genes are TRBV9 and TRBJ2-1, with D unresolved. The CDR3 contains 14 residues. Germline V gene sequence: CDR1 SGDLS, CDR2 YYNGEE. With 0 bases removed from V and 4 bases from J, the gap between germline ends came to 8 bases.

The gene calls are TRBV5-1 and TRBJ2-3; D remains unclear. Trimming took off 0 bases at V and 2 bases at J, with 7 bases between the two ends. This CDR3 comprises 14 residues. Germline assignment: CDR1 SGHRS and CDR2 YFSETQ. DNA of the CDR3: TGCGCCAGCAGCTTGGAGCCAACCACAGATACGCAGTATTTT. Its protein product is CASSLEPTTDTQYF.

V is TRBV11-2 and J is TRBJ2-7, with D maybe TRBD2 (5 bases). CDR1 and CDR2 (germline): SGHAT, FQNNGV. This CDR3 comprises 15 residues. The germline V and J ends were trimmed by 0 bases and 9 bases, with 18 bases remaining between them. The CDR3 reads CASSLERHAGIWQYF. The CDR3 bases are TGTGCCAGCAGCTTAGAGAGGCACGCCGGGATATGGCAGTACTTC.

This clonotype was counted only a few times. This CDR3 reads CASSVGLAGLYEQYF. CDR3 DNA sequence: TGCGCCAGCAGCGTCGGACTAGCGGGGCTCTACGAGCAGTACTTC. This chain links TRBV5-1 with TRBJ2-7, with TRBD2 identical over 12 bases. The CDR3 contains 15 residues. Unmatched junction bases numbered 5, after V lost 4 bases and J lost 3 bases. The germline CDR1 and CDR2 sequences are SGHRS and YFSETQ.

The rearrangement links TRBV28 to TRBJ2-7, with D possibly TRBD2 on 5 matching bases. Germline V gives CDR1 MDHEN, CDR2 SYDVKM. The CDR3 loop spans 13 amino acids. Trimming removed 8 bases from V and 5 bases from J, with 16 bases in between. CDR3: CASRSAGRDEQYF. In nucleotides, the CDR3 is TGTGCCAGCCGCTCCGCCGGGCGGGACGAGCAGTACTTC.

This chain links TRBV6-5 with TRBJ2-1; 11 bases are shared with TRBD2. The CDR3 has 17 amino acids. Germline V gene sequence: CDR1 MNHEY, CDR2 SVGAGI. J was trimmed by 2 bases and V by 0 bases; bases with no gene match: 3. The CDR3 protein is CASSYSGLAATYNEQFF. Here the CDR3 DNA reads TGTGCCAGCAGTTACTCGGGACTAGCGGCAACCTACAATGAGCAGTTCTTC.

This chain joins TRBV2 and TRBJ2-5; TRBD2 matches 12 bases. This CDR3 has 15 amino acids. The germline V gene encodes CDR1 SNHLY and CDR2 FYNNEI. The V segment lost 6 bases and the J segment 5 bases; nucleotides outside the gene matches: 7. Written as DNA, the CDR3 is TGTGCCAGCAGCCCTAGCGGGGGGGCCGGGGAGACCCAGTACTTC. Translating gives CASSPSGGAGETQYF. The whole variable domain, filled in from reference TRBV2 and TRBJ2-5, reads EPEVTQTPSHQVTQMGQEVILRCVPISNHLYFYWYRQILGQKVEFLVSFYNNEISEKSEIFDDQFSVERPDGSNFTLKIRSTKLEDSAMYFCASSPSGGAGETQYFGPGTRLLVL.

The V call is TRBV18, the J call TRBJ1-2; TRBD1 is a possible D gene (5 bases). The V gene's germline CDR1 is KGHSH and CDR2 LQKENI. This CDR3 spans 12 amino acids. Deletions cut 2 bases from V and 6 bases from J, with 7 bases between. CDR3 in DNA: TGTGCCAGCTCACCATCAGGGAATGGCTACACCTTC. Translated, it gives CASSPSGNGYTF.

This clonotype appeared a few times. This sequence joins TRBV5-6 and TRBJ2-3; D call uncertain. V lost 2 bases to trimming and J lost 4 bases, with 11 bases between them. This CDR3 spans 14 amino acids. CDR1 and CDR2 from the germline V gene are SGHDT and YYEEEE. As DNA, the CDR3 is TGTGCCAGCAGCTTAGGGCGTATATCAGATACGCAGTATTTT. It yields the protein CASSLGRISDTQYF.

CDR3 nucleotides: TGCAGCGTCGTACCCGGCTACACCTTC. It yields the protein CSVVPGYTF. The chain links TRBV29-1 to TRBJ1-2; D unresolved. Germline CDR1 SQVTM, CDR2 ANQGSEA. This CDR3 contains 9 residues. V dropped 6 bases and J dropped 8 bases, with 7 bases sitting between them.

CDR3 DNA: TGCAGCGTTGAGCGGGGGACAGGGGACAATGAGCAGTTCTTC. Protein product: CSVERGTGDNEQFF. The chain carries TRBV29-1 and TRBJ2-1; 10 positions agree with TRBD1. J lost 5 bases, V lost 3 bases, and 4 bases had no gene match. Germline CDR1 SQVTM, CDR2 ANQGSEA. There are 14 residues in the CDR3.

The V call is TRBV5-1, the J call TRBJ2-1, with 10 bases fitting TRBD2. Germline values: CDR1 SGHRS, CDR2 YFSETQ. The V and J ends lost 2 bases and 7 bases, in that order; junction bases with no gene match: 9. The CDR3 totals 16 residues. The CDR3 coding sequence is TGCGCCAGCAGCTTCACCGGGACTAGCGTGGGAAATGAGCAGTTCTTC. Its protein is CASSFTGTSVGNEQFF.

This clonotype was seen a handful of times. The chain joins TRBV27 to TRBJ1-1, with D maybe TRBD1 (5 bases). V lost 7 bases to trimming and J lost 5 bases, with 14 bases between them. The CDR3 runs to 13 residues. Germline V gene sequence: CDR1 MNHEY, CDR2 SMNVEV (reference sequence). Here the CDR3 reads CASIRGVRTEAFF. The CDR3, as DNA: TGTGCCAGCATACGAGGGGTTAGAACTGAAGCTTTCTTT.

The chain employs TRBV3-1 and TRBJ2-2; the match to TRBD2 covers 14 bases. Trimming took 2 bases from V and 0 from J; bases not matched to a gene: 2. The germline CDR1 and CDR2 sequences are LGHDT and YNNKEL (reference sequence). This CDR3 has 18 residues. Here the CDR3 DNA reads TGTGCCAGCAGCCAAACGGGACTAGCGGGGGCGAACACCGGGGAGCTGTTTTTT. Translated, it gives CASSQTGLAGANTGELFF.

The chain joins TRBV9 to TRBJ2-5, with 7 bases fitting TRBD2. CDR1 and CDR2 from the germline V gene are SGDLS and YYNGEE. Germline trimming cut 0 bases from V and 8 bases from J; bases unmatched to any gene: 13. The length of the CDR3 is 16 residues. CDR3 in amino acids: CASSVDGVGGGVTQYF. CDR3 in DNA: TGTGCCAGCAGCGTAGACGGCGTGGGCGGGGGTGTAACCCAGTACTTC.

This chain links TRBV20-1 with TRBJ2-5; 11 bases line up with TRBD2. J lost 3 bases, V lost 3 bases, and 6 bases had no gene match. This CDR3 is built from 15 residues. Germline lookup yields CDR1 DFQATT and CDR2 SNEGSKA (reference sequence). The CDR3 bases are TGCAGTGCTAGCCCACTAGCGGGAGTTGAAGAGACCCAGTACTTC. Its translation is CSASPLAGVEETQYF.